These 27 T cell receptor beta chains were all obtained from the same sample, sequenced in a study of regulatory T cells in long-lasting Graves disease. Time point denoted: persistent/refractory GD, antithyroid drugs over 5 years with positive TRAb. Generation of the TCR library employed RNA extracted from PBMCs. The TCR beta library used iRepertoire HTBI primers with Arm-PCR amplification of CDR3. In TCRdb, the multiplex PCR reads were re-called with MiXCR into one record per CDR3 protein. Counted here are about 470,000 distinct CDR3 sequences, around a fifth occurring once; the ten biggest clones make up 7.1%. Sequencing was performed on peripheral blood mononuclear cells (PBMCs), taken when the disease was refractory, from a patient treated with antithyroid drugs. Source of these receptors: a female donor with Graves disease.

This clonotype occurred a few times. This chain links TRBV29-1 with TRBJ1-4; possibly TRBD1 for D (5 bases). V was shortened by 7 bases and J by 5 bases, with 17 bases between the two germline ends. Germline V gene sequence: CDR1 SQVTM, CDR2 ANQGSEA. The CDR3 runs 14 residues. The CDR3 spells CSAQAGQMNEKLFF. Written as DNA, the CDR3 is TGCAGCGCCCAGGCGGGGCAGATGAATGAAAAACTGTTTTTT. Full variable domain (outside the CDR3, taken from reference TRBV29-1 and TRBJ1-4): SAVISQKPSRDICQRGTSLTIQCQVDSQVTMMFWYRQQPGQSLTLIATANQGSEATYESGFVIDKFPISRPNLTFSTLTVSNMSPEDSSIYLCSAQAGQMNEKLFFGSGTQLSVL.

The chain is built from TRBV3-1 and TRBJ2-3; 8 nucleotides align to TRBD1. J lost 1 base, V lost 5 bases, and 8 bases had no gene match. Germline-derived CDR1 and CDR2 are LGHDT and YNNKEL (reference sequence). The CDR3 runs 16 residues. CDR3 protein: CASSGQGRMGTDTQYF. CDR3 DNA: TGTGCCAGCAGCGGACAGGGCCGGATGGGCACAGATACGCAGTATTTT.

The chain employs TRBV5-1 and TRBJ1-1, with D perhaps matching TRBD1 (6 bases). CDR3 length equals 13 residues. V lost 5 bases, J lost 1 base, and 9 bases lay in between. In germline, CDR1 is SGHRS, CDR2 YFSETQ. The DNA for the CDR3 is TGCGCCAGCAGGGAGACAGGGAACACTGAAGCTTTCTTT. Translated: CASRETGNTEAFF.

This clonotype has more than one count but fewer than ten. A much larger clone differs from this one at a single base, so this may be a read error. The rearrangement uses TRBV6-5 and TRBJ1-3; D remains ambiguous. V lost 2 bases to trimming and J lost 0 bases, with 14 bases between them. Germline-derived CDR1 and CDR2 are MNHEY and SVGAGI. The CDR3 totals 17 residues. The CDR3 coding sequence is TGTGCCAGCAGTTACGCCCCTCATGTTACCTCTGGAAACACCATATATTTT. Translation gives CASSYAPHVTSGNTIYF.

This clonotype was picked up many times. The chain links TRBV3-1 to TRBJ2-4; D gene uncertain. The V gene's germline CDR1 is LGHDT and CDR2 YNNKEL (reference sequence). The CDR3 runs 11 residues. The V end lost 9 bases, the J end lost 1 base, and 4 bases lay between the germline ends. This chain's CDR3 is CASRAKNIQYF. The CDR3 region has the DNA TGTGCCAGTCGGGCCAAAAACATTCAGTACTTC.

The V call is TRBV29-1, the J call TRBJ1-2; no clear D gene. The V gene's germline CDR1 is SQVTM and CDR2 ANQGSEA. CDR3 length equals 15 residues. Trimming left V 3 bases short and J 4 bases short, with 18 bases between. In nucleotides, the CDR3 is TGCAGCGTTGATGTGTCCATCAATGAGGGCTATGGCTACACCTTC. This codes for CSVDVSINEGYGYTF.

At least ten counts were recorded for this clonotype. This chain uses TRBV24-1 with TRBJ2-7; TRBD2 matches at 7 bases. This CDR3 is built from 14 residues. V was clipped by 3 bases and J by 2 bases; unmatched bases: 3. The germline CDR1 and CDR2 sequences are KGHDR and SFDVKD. In nucleotides, the CDR3 is TGTGCCACCAGTGATCGGACTAGTCCCTACGAGCAGTACTTC. The encoded protein is CATSDRTSPYEQYF.

This clonotype has a count of ten or more. The rearrangement links TRBV11-3 to TRBJ2-7, with TRBD2 as a possible D gene (5 bases). V was trimmed by 1 base and J by 3 bases, leaving 22 bases between them. Germline V CDR1 and CDR2: SGHNT, YENEEA. The CDR3 is 18 amino acids. This CDR3 is CASSLVARVPTFDYEQYF. In DNA, the CDR3 is TGTGCCAGCAGCTTAGTGGCGAGGGTCCCAACGTTTGACTACGAGCAGTACTTC. Complete variable domain (other parts from reference TRBV11-3 and TRBJ2-7): EAGVVQSPRYKIIEKKQPVAFWCNPISGHNTLYWYLQNLGQGPELLIRYENEEAVDDSQLPKDRFSAERLKGVDSTLKIQPAELGDSAVYLCASSLVARVPTFDYEQYFGPGTRLTVT.

Details on this clonotype: One base separates it from a far larger clone, so it is likely a read error. J is TRBJ1-2 and V is TRBV13, with no clear D. This CDR3 is built from 13 residues. The V end was cut by 6 bases, the J end by 4 bases, with 12 bases between. Germline V gives CDR1 PRHDT, CDR2 FYEKMQ (reference sequence). CDR3 sequence: CASRELWGYGYTF. The CDR3, as DNA: TGTGCCAGCAGAGAACTCTGGGGCTATGGCTACACCTTC.

The table lists this clonotype with a few counts. A read error is possible here, since a much larger clone lies one base away. The V call is TRBV20-1, the J call TRBJ1-4, with 9 bases aligning to TRBD1. Germline CDR1 is DFQATT and CDR2 is SNEGSKA (reference sequence). The length of the CDR3 is 13 residues. The CDR3 here is CGASGTGSEKLFF. CDR3 coding DNA: TGCGGTGCTTCCGGGACAGGGTCTGAAAAACTGTTTTTT.

This clonotype was detected a few times. The V call is TRBV29-1, the J call TRBJ2-5; D gene unclear. The CDR3 has 12 residues. From germline, CDR1 is SQVTM and CDR2 ANQGSEA. V lost 3 bases to trimming and J lost 3 bases, with 8 bases between them. For the CDR3, the DNA is TGCAGCGTTGATTCTGGGGAAGAGACCCAGTACTTC. Protein: CSVDSGEETQYF. Variable domain in full (rest from reference TRBV29-1 and TRBJ2-5): SAVISQKPSRDICQRGTSLTIQCQVDSQVTMMFWYRQQPGQSLTLIATANQGSEATYESGFVIDKFPISRPNLTFSTLTVSNMSPEDSSIYLCSVDSGEETQYFGPGTRLLVL.

This clonotype occurred many times. The rearrangement links TRBV12-3 or TRBV12-4 to TRBJ1-2; 11 bases are shared with TRBD1. V lost 4 bases and J lost 4; bases outside the gene matches: 5. CDR3 length equals 15 residues. This CDR3 reads CASSSGTGGRYGYTF. The CDR3 DNA reads TGTGCCAGCAGTTCTGGGACAGGGGGTCGCTATGGCTACACCTTC.

The chain recombines TRBV28 with TRBJ2-2; the match to TRBD2 covers 12 bases. The CDR3 is 19 amino acids. Germline-derived CDR1 and CDR2 are MDHEN and SYDVKM. Germline trimming cut 3 bases from V and 4 bases from J; bases unmatched to any gene: 12. The CDR3 sequence: CASSFRGRSSGRVTGELFF. The CDR3 coding sequence is TGTGCCAGCAGTTTTCGGGGCCGATCTAGCGGGAGGGTCACCGGGGAGCTGTTTTTT.

A few counts support this clonotype. This chain connects TRBV7-9 to TRBJ2-2; tentative D call: TRBD1 (5 bases). The germline CDR1 and CDR2 sequences are SEHNR and FQNEAQ (reference sequence). Trimming cost V 3 bases and J 4 bases, with 9 bases left between them. CDR3 length: 14 residues. The CDR3 DNA reads as TGTGCCAGCAGCTTGGGCAGGGTCACCGGGGAGCTGTTTTTT. It yields the protein CASSLGRVTGELFF. Variable domain in full (rest from reference TRBV7-9 and TRBJ2-2): DTGVSQNPRHKITKRGQNVTFRCDPISEHNRLYWYRQTLGQGPEFLTYFQNEAQLEKSRLLSDRFSAERPKGSFSTLEIQRTEQGDSAMYLCASSLGRVTGELFFGEGSRLTVL.

This clonotype has only a few counts. V usage is TRBV7-3 and J usage is TRBJ2-1; tentatively, D is TRBD1 (6 bases). This CDR3 contains 14 residues. Germline CDR1 is SGHTA and CDR2 is FQGTGA. The V end was cut by 1 base, the J end by 9 bases, with 13 bases between. CDR3 bases: TGTGCCAGCAGCTTAATGGGGGCTAGTGGTGAGCAGTTCTTC. The encoded protein is CASSLMGASGEQFF.

About this clonotype itself: A far bigger clonotype differs at one base, so this is likely a read error. The chain joins TRBV6-1 to TRBJ1-5, with 9 bases that match TRBD1. The CDR3 runs to 14 residues. Germline V gene data show CDR1 as MNHNS and CDR2 as SASEGT. Trimming took 5 bases from V and 9 from J; bases not matched to a gene: 8. The CDR3 DNA follows: TGTGCCAGCAGTCAGGACAGGGGATTGGGGCCCCAGCATTTT. Translating gives CASSQDRGLGPQHF.

This clonotype was seen a few times. J is TRBJ1-6 and V is TRBV7-2, with 7 bases lining up with TRBD1. Trimming at V came to 4 bases and at J to 4 bases, leaving 4 bases not matched to a gene. Per the germline V gene, CDR1 is SGHTA and CDR2 is FQGNSA. CDR3 length: 15 amino acids. The CDR3 DNA is TGTGCCAGCAGCTCCTGGGACAGATATAATTCACCCCTCCACTTT. It specifies CASSSWDRYNSPLHF.

The sample holds a few counts of this clonotype. The rearrangement joins TRBV19 to TRBJ2-2, with a weak D call TRBD2 (6 bases). The germline V and J ends were trimmed by 6 bases and 2 bases, with 16 bases remaining between them. The germline CDR1 and CDR2 sequences are LNHDA and SQIVND (reference sequence). The length of the CDR3 is 16 residues. In DNA form, the CDR3 reads TGTGCCAGTAGCCCCGCCGGGGGTTCAAACACCGGGGAGCTGTTTTTT. Residues: CASSPAGGSNTGELFF.

This clonotype was seen repeatedly, ten times or more. The junction and the germline gene differ at one end; a read error may be behind it. The V call is TRBV7-7, the J call TRBJ2-2; 9 bases align to TRBD1. Germline V gene sequence: CDR1 SSHAT, CDR2 FNYEAQ (reference sequence). The CDR3 covers 15 residues. This chain's CDR3 is CASSWGQGDTGELFF. The CDR3 DNA sequence: TGTGCTAGCAGCTGGGGACAGGGCGACACCGGGGAGCTGTTTTTT.

The chain uses TRBV3-1 and TRBJ2-2; weak D call: TRBD1 (6 bases). Germline CDR1 is LGHDT and CDR2 is YNNKEL (reference sequence). The CDR3 contains 15 residues. With 2 bases removed from V and 3 bases from J, the gap between germline ends came to 10 bases. The CDR3 loop reads CASSQLQGDTGELFF. As DNA, the CDR3 is TGTGCCAGCAGCCAACTACAGGGAGACACCGGGGAGCTGTTTTTT. Full variable domain (remainder filled in from reference TRBV3-1 and TRBJ2-2): DTAVSQTPKYLVTQMGNDKSIKCEQNLGHDTMYWYKQDSKKFLKIMFSYNNKELIINETVPNRFSPKSPDKAHLNLHINSLELGDSAVYFCASSQLQGDTGELFFGEGSRLTVL.

At least ten counts were recorded for this clonotype. The chain uses TRBV20-1 and TRBJ1-2; D is ambiguous. CDR3 length equals 14 residues. V was clipped by 4 bases and J by 5 bases, with 17 bases between them. Germline-derived CDR1 and CDR2 are DFQATT and SNEGSKA (reference sequence). CDR3 sequence (DNA): TGCAGTGCTACTCCCCCTGGGTCGATGTATGGCTACACCTTC. It codes for CSATPPGSMYGYTF.

The rearrangement uses TRBV9 and TRBJ2-1; 8 bases match TRBD2. The CDR3 length is 16 residues. The germline V gene encodes CDR1 SGDLS and CDR2 YYNGEE. V lost 2 bases, J lost 2 bases, and 6 bases stayed unmatched. As DNA, the CDR3 is TGTGCCAGCAGCGTTATAGCGGGAACCACCTACAATGAGCAGTTCTTC. This encodes CASSVIAGTTYNEQFF.

This clonotype was picked up many times. The V call is TRBV20-1, the J call TRBJ2-7; D is unresolved. CDR3 size: 13 residues. Trimming cost V 0 bases and J 3 bases, with 9 bases left between them. The V gene's germline CDR1 is DFQATT and CDR2 SNEGSKA (reference sequence). CDR3: CSARDQKGYEQYF. In nucleotides, the CDR3 is TGCAGTGCTAGAGATCAGAAAGGCTACGAGCAGTACTTC.

The gene calls are TRBV28 and TRBJ2-1, with no clear D. V shed 7 bases and J shed 12 bases, with 13 bases lying between them. Germline V gene lookup returns CDR1 MDHEN and CDR2 SYDVKM. The CDR3 runs to 11 residues. The chain's CDR3 is CASINPPLQFF. CDR3 in DNA: TGTGCCAGCATTAACCCGCCGCTGCAGTTCTTC.

This clonotype has a count of ten or more. The CDR3 spells CASTPPGPRSPLGNQPQHF. The CDR3 DNA is TGTGCCAGCACCCCTCCGGGGCCTCGATCCCCGTTAGGCAATCAGCCCCAGCATTTT. The chain links TRBV12-3 or TRBV12-4 to TRBJ1-5, with a possible D match to TRBD1 (5 bases). The CDR3 is 19 residues long. The ends were cut back, 7 bases at V and 2 bases at J, with 27 bases in the middle.

V is TRBV5-1 and J is TRBJ1-6, with unresolved D. The V and J ends lost 1 base and 7 bases respectively, with 6 bases between them. Germline-derived CDR1 and CDR2 are SGHRS and YFSETQ. The CDR3 has 13 amino acids. Here the CDR3 DNA reads TGCGCCAGCAGCTTGTCCACAAATTCACCCCTCCACTTT. Protein product: CASSLSTNSPLHF.

Concerning this clonotype: One end of the junction does not line up with germline, which may come from a read error. The chain has TRBV27 and TRBJ2-7, with D perhaps given as TRBD1 or TRBD2 (6 bases each). The germline V gene has CDR1 MNHEY and CDR2 SMNVEV (reference sequence). The CDR3 runs 16 residues. The CDR3 DNA follows: TGTGCCGGCAGTTTTGGAGGGGGGAGCCTACTCCACGAGCAGTACTTC. Its protein product is CAGSFGGGSLLHEQYF.